This is a list of T cell receptor beta chains from one sample in a study of shared clonotypes between healthy human individuals. The repertoire was sequenced with immunoSEQ multiplex PCR; TCRdb's copy has only in-frame clones and lacks some. The data contain around 1,000,000 clones, approximately 80% of them singletons. Sequenced input: memory CD4+ T cells from PBMCs. These receptors came from a man between 18 and 35 years old in good health. Some clones in this sample may be carry-over from other donors' samples. Both conserved end residues are part of each CDR3. A D gene is named only where the DNA matches it firmly. Not every row has a clone size; where given, it reads once, few, many or a size class.

>TRBJ1-2|TRBD1|NA|TRBV18
TGTGCCAGCTCCCTAACAGGGGTCGACTATGGCTACACCTTC
CASSLTGVDYGYTF
>TRBJ2-5|NA|NA|TRBV11-2
TGTGCCAGCGCTACAGAACAAGGGACCCAGTACTTC
CASATEQGTQYF
>TRBJ2-7|NA|once|TRBV11-3
TGTGCCAGCAGCTGGGGGACGATCGGAGAGCAGTACTTC
CASSWGTIGEQYF
>TRBJ1-1|NA|NA|TRBV7-9
TGTGCCAGCAGCTTAGTGTCCAACCTCGCTTTCTTT
CASSLVSNLAFF
>TRBJ2-1|NA|NA|TRBV15
TGTGCCACCAGCAGAGACACAACCCATGAGCAGTTCTTC
CATSRDTTHEQFF
>TRBJ2-2|TRBD2|NA|TRBV5-1
TGCGCCAGCTCCCTTAGACTAGCGGATCTCACCGGGGAGCTGTTTTTT
CASSLRLADLTGELFF
>TRBJ1-1|NA|NA|TRBV7-9
TGTGCCAGCAGCCCCTACCCCTGGACTGAAGCTTTCTTT
CASSPYPWTEAFF
>TRBJ2-7|NA|NA|TRBV28
TGTGCCAGCAGCCGATCCGAGGCAGGGAATATCCACGAGCAGTACTTC
CASSRSEAGNIHEQYF
>TRBJ2-3|NA|NA|TRBV5-1
TGCGCCAGCAGTGGCCAGGGGCATAGGACTGATACGCAGTATTTT
CASSGQGHRTDTQYF
>TRBJ1-5|NA|NA|TRBV18
TGTGCCAGCTCACCGGGGGGGGGCAATCAGCCCCAGCATTTT
CASSPGGGNQPQHF
>TRBJ1-4|NA|once|TRBV5-1
TGCGCCAGCAGCTTGGCTGGCGTATCTTCTGAAAAACTGTTTTTT
CASSLAGVSSEKLFF
>TRBJ1-2|NA|NA|TRBV30
TGTGCCTGGAGTGTAAGCAGGACTAACTATGGCTACACCTTC
CAWSVSRTNYGYTF
>TRBJ1-2|TRBD1|NA|TRBV6-6
TGTGCCAGCAGTTACTCCCCGGACAGGGTGGCATATGGCTACACCTTC
CASSYSPDRVAYGYTF
>TRBJ2-5|TRBD1|NA|TRBV6-5
TGTGCCAGCAGTCCGGGACAGCACCAAGAGACCCAGTACTTC
CASSPGQHQETQYF
>TRBJ2-7|NA|few|TRBV7-8
TGTGCCAGCAGCTTATCCTTCCGGGGGAGCTCCTACGAGCAGTACTTC
CASSLSFRGSSYEQYF
>TRBJ2-1|TRBD2|NA|TRBV7-2
TGTGCCAGCACCTTTAGCGGGGCAACATCCTACAATGAGCAGTTCTTC
CASTFSGATSYNEQFF
>TRBJ2-1|NA|NA|TRBV5-1
TGCGCCAGCAGCTTGTTAGGGACAAATGATGAGCAGTTCTTC
CASSLLGTNDEQFF
>TRBJ1-1|TRBD1|NA|TRBV28
TGTGCCAGCAGTACAGGGGGCGGGGTGAACACTGAAGCTTTCTTT
CASSTGGGVNTEAFF
>TRBJ1-1|NA|NA|TRBV7-3
TGTGCCAGCAGCTCAACTCGGAACACTGAAGCTTTCTTT
CASSSTRNTEAFF
>TRBJ2-7|TRBD1|NA|TRBV7-2
TGTGCCAGCAGCCCAGACAGGGGTCGCGACGAGCAGTACTTC
CASSPDRGRDEQYF
>TRBJ1-2|TRBD1|NA|TRBV9
TGTGCCAGCAGCGCCCACAGGGGCGGGGGCTACACCTTC
CASSAHRGGGYTF
>TRBJ1-5|NA|NA|TRBV10-2
TGCGCCAGCAGTGAGTCCAGGGCCAGTAGCAATCAGCCCCAGCATTTT
CASSESRASSNQPQHF
>TRBJ2-7|TRBD2|NA|TRBV4-1
TGCGCCAGCAGCCAAGATCCCACTAGCGGGAGTTACGAGCAGTACTTC
CASSQDPTSGSYEQYF
>TRBJ1-2|TRBD1|NA|TRBV6-4
TGTGCCAGCGATACAGGGGCTCCGCAGGAGTATGGCTACACCTTC
CASDTGAPQEYGYTF
>TRBJ2-7|NA|NA|TRBV6-1
TGTGCCAGCACAAAAAGGTACGAGCAGTACTTC
CASTKRYEQYF
>TRBJ2-2|NA|few|TRBV7-3
TGTGCCAGCAGCTTGAGTCGGGACGGTGGGGAGCTGTTTTTT
CASSLSRDGGELFF